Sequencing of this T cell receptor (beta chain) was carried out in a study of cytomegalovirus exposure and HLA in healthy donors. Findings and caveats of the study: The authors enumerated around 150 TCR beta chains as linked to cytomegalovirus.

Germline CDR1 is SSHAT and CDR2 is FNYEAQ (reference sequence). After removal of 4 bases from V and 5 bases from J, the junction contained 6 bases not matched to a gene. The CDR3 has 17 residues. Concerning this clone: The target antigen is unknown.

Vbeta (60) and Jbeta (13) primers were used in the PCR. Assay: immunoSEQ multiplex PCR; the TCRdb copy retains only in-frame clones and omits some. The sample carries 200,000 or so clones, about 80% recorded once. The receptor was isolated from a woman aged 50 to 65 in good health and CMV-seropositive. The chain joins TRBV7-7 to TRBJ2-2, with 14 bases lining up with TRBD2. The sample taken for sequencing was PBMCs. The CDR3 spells CASSSGLAGEYTGELFF. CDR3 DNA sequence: TGTGCCAGCAGCTCGGGACTAGCGGGAGAGTATACCGGGGAGCTGTTTTTT.